Listed below are T cell receptor beta chains from one sample, sequenced in a study of shared clonotypes between healthy human individuals. The protocol was immunoSEQ multiplex PCR, while the TCRdb copy is restricted to in-frame clones and leaves out a portion. The sample contains around 2,000,000 clones, approximately 94% of which appear only once. The material sequenced was naive CD8+ T cells from PBMCs. These receptors were obtained from a young man in good health. Some clones in this sample may be carry-over from other donors' samples. CDR3s include the opening cysteine and the closing phenylalanine or tryptophan. D genes are given only for firm matches. Clone size is stated in some rows and not others, as once, few, many or a class when expanded.

cdr3_length	clone_size	d_call	v_call	j_call	cdr3_aa	cdr3_nt
14	.	TRBD1	TRBV15	TRBJ2-7	CATSSNTGAYEQYF	TGTGCCACCAGCAGTAACACAGGGGCTTACGAGCAGTACTTC
14	.	.	TRBV27	TRBJ1-2	CASSLNTRQFGYTF	TGTGCCAGCAGTTTAAATACGAGGCAGTTTGGCTACACCTTC
15	few	.	TRBV2	TRBJ1-5	CASSVEGVSNQPQHF	TGTGCCAGCAGCGTTGAGGGGGTGAGCAATCAGCCCCAGCATTTT
15	.	.	TRBV7-6	TRBJ2-7	CASSLGGGPNYEQYF	TGTGCCAGCAGCTTAGGTGGGGGGCCGAACTACGAGCAGTACTTC
13	.	.	TRBV7-6	TRBJ2-7	CASSPADLYEQYF	TGTGCCAGCAGCCCGGCGGATCTCTACGAGCAGTACTTC
15	.	TRBD2	TRBV9	TRBJ2-3	CASSVGERESDTQYF	TGTGCCAGCAGCGTAGGGGAGCGGGAGTCAGATACGCAGTATTTT
15	.	.	TRBV30	TRBJ1-1	CAWSIVGGEGTEAFF	TGTGCCTGGAGTATCGTTGGTGGGGAGGGGACTGAAGCTTTCTTT
11	.	.	TRBV4-3	TRBJ2-1	CASSHYNEQFF	TGCGCCAGCAGTCATTACAATGAGCAGTTCTTC
14	.	.	TRBV11-3	TRBJ1-1	CASSPFGGNTEAFF	TGTGCCAGCAGCCCCTTCGGAGGGAACACTGAAGCTTTCTTT
14	.	TRBD2	TRBV5-1	TRBJ2-2	CASSSGLAPGELFF	TGCGCCAGCAGCTCCGGACTAGCCCCCGGGGAGCTGTTTTTT
16	.	TRBD2	TRBV2	TRBJ2-1	CASSGGSGRLGNEQFF	TGTGCCAGCAGTGGGGGGAGCGGGAGGCTGGGGAATGAGCAGTTCTTC
13	.	.	TRBV19	TRBJ2-1	CASRLGGSNEQFF	TGTGCCAGTAGGTTAGGGGGGAGTAATGAGCAGTTCTTC
14	.	.	TRBV5-1	TRBJ2-7	CASSHEGHPYEQYF	TGCGCCAGCAGCCATGAGGGGCACCCCTACGAGCAGTACTTC
15	.	TRBD2	TRBV7-3	TRBJ2-1	CASSLGGGPSYEQFF	TGTGCCAGCAGCTTAGGGGGAGGGCCTTCGTATGAGCAGTTCTTC
19	.	TRBD2	TRBV27	TRBJ2-7	CASSLVRTSGTLSVYEQYF	TGTGCCAGCAGTTTAGTAAGGACTAGCGGGACCCTCTCGGTCTACGAGCAGTACTTC
13	once	.	TRBV28	TRBJ2-7	CASSSGLSYEQYF	TGTGCCAGCAGTTCTGGTCTTTCCTACGAGCAGTACTTC
12	.	.	TRBV7-9	TRBJ2-7	CASSQSSYEQYF	TGTGCCAGCAGCCAAAGCTCCTACGAGCAGTACTTC